Here is one T cell receptor (beta chain) with its context. Its antigen is not known. The data stem from a study of T cells in Graves' hyperthyroidism and ophthalmopathy. Germline V gives CDR1 DFQATT, CDR2 SNEGSKA (reference sequence). V lost 6 bases, J lost 7 bases, and 10 bases lay in between. There are 11 residues in the CDR3. The CDR3 regions of TCR beta were amplified from RNA transcripts. Researchers ran a first-round RT-PCR on the TCR CDR3 using the HTBI primer set. TCRdb reprocessed the multiplex PCR reads with MiXCR, giving one entry per CDR3 protein. The sample includes about 710,000 distinct CDR3 sequences, roughly 17% of them seen just once. Study-wide results and limits: In blood, most of the thyroid clonotypes expanded above 0.001 were also present.

Sequenced: blood. The J gene is TRBJ2-1, the V gene TRBV20-1; D might be TRBD1 (6 bases). The sequence derives from a man aged 18-30 years with Graves' hyperthyroidism. The CDR3 reads CSARRGNEQFF. The CDR3 coding sequence is TGCAGTGCAAGAAGGGGGAATGAGCAGTTCTTC.